These T cell receptor beta chains were read from a single sample in a study of blood T cell repertoires in COVID-19. The data were produced by immunoSEQ multiplex PCR, yet TCRdb's version contains in-frame clones alone and is incomplete. The table includes around 7,000 clones, 75% to 90% detected once. Sequences were obtained from peripheral blood. The source of these receptors is a human donor in a cohort sampled during active COVID-19. Both conserved end residues are part of each CDR3. The D gene is left open where the match is weak. Clone size is stated in some rows and not others, as once, few, many or a class when expanded.

d_call: NA
j_call: TRBJ2-1
clone_size: NA
v_call: TRBV7-3
cdr3_nt: TGTGCCAGCAGCAATTTCGGGGGTAATGAGCAGTTCTTC
cdr3_aa: CASSNFGGNEQFF

d_call: TRBD1
j_call: TRBJ1-3
clone_size: NA
v_call: TRBV27
cdr3_nt: TGTGCCAGCAGCCACAGGGGGCTCTCTGGAAACACCATATATTTT
cdr3_aa: CASSHRGLSGNTIYF

d_call: TRBD2
j_call: TRBJ2-7
clone_size: NA
v_call: TRBV5-1
cdr3_nt: TGCGCCAGCAGTCGTTCCACCGGGACTAGCGGCTACGAGCAGTACTTC
cdr3_aa: CASSRSTGTSGYEQYF

d_call: TRBD2
j_call: TRBJ2-5
clone_size: NA
v_call: TRBV2
cdr3_nt: TGTGCCAGCAGTGAATCCGCTAGCGGGGGGACCCAAGAGACCCAGTACTTC
cdr3_aa: CASSESASGGTQETQYF

d_call: TRBD2
j_call: TRBJ2-3
clone_size: NA
v_call: TRBV9
cdr3_nt: TGTGCCAGCAGTCCTAGCGGGAGATTCGCAGATACGCAGTATTTT
cdr3_aa: CASSPSGRFADTQYF

d_call: TRBD1
j_call: TRBJ1-2
clone_size: NA
v_call: TRBV9
cdr3_nt: TGTGCCAGCAGCTTACGGACAGGGGGCGAAATAGGTGGCTACACCTTC
cdr3_aa: CASSLRTGGEIGGYTF

d_call: NA
j_call: TRBJ2-6
clone_size: NA
v_call: TRBV15
cdr3_nt: TGTGCCACCAGCGGAAGAACGGTTCCGACAACCAACGTCCTGACTTTC
cdr3_aa: CATSGRTVPTTNVLTF

d_call: NA
j_call: TRBJ2-7
clone_size: NA
v_call: TRBV6-2/TRBV6-3
cdr3_nt: TGTGCCAGCAGTTATAGAGACTACGAGCAGTACTTC
cdr3_aa: CASSYRDYEQYF

d_call: NA
j_call: TRBJ1-4
clone_size: few
v_call: TRBV28
cdr3_nt: TGTGCCAGCAGTTTTGGACAATACAATGAAAAACTGTTTTTT
cdr3_aa: CASSFGQYNEKLFF

d_call: TRBD2
j_call: TRBJ2-6
clone_size: once
v_call: TRBV27
cdr3_nt: TGTGCCAGCAGTATTCGGACTAGTTCTGGGGCCAACGTCCTGACTTTC
cdr3_aa: CASSIRTSSGANVLTF

d_call: TRBD1
j_call: TRBJ1-3
clone_size: NA
v_call: TRBV18
cdr3_nt: TGTGCCAGCTCACAGGACAGGGCATCTGGAAACACCATATATTTT
cdr3_aa: CASSQDRASGNTIYF

d_call: NA
j_call: TRBJ1-1
clone_size: NA
v_call: TRBV5-1
cdr3_nt: TGCGCCAGCAGCTTGGTGTTCGCAGGGGCTGGCACTGAAGCTTTCTTT
cdr3_aa: CASSLVFAGAGTEAFF

d_call: TRBD1
j_call: TRBJ1-4
clone_size: NA
v_call: TRBV12-3/TRBV12-4
cdr3_nt: TGTGCCACCTCGGACAGGGGAGGGGAAAAACTGTTTTTT
cdr3_aa: CATSDRGGEKLFF

d_call: NA
j_call: TRBJ2-1
clone_size: NA
v_call: TRBV19
cdr3_nt: TGTGCCAGTAGTATAGGGACCTCCCAGGGTGAGCAGTTCTTC
cdr3_aa: CASSIGTSQGEQFF

d_call: NA
j_call: TRBJ2-7
clone_size: NA
v_call: TRBV4-2
cdr3_nt: TGTGCCAGCAGCCAAGGGACAACTACCTCCTACGAGCAGTACTTC
cdr3_aa: CASSQGTTTSYEQYF

d_call: NA
j_call: TRBJ1-3
clone_size: NA
v_call: TRBV21-1
cdr3_nt: TGTGCCAGCAGCACAAATTACAGGGGGCCTGGAAACACCATATATTTT
cdr3_aa: CASSTNYRGPGNTIYF

d_call: NA
j_call: TRBJ1-1
clone_size: NA
v_call: TRBV7-8
cdr3_nt: TGTGCCAGCAGCTCCGGGACACGTGGGATGAACACTGAAGCTTTCTTT
cdr3_aa: CASSSGTRGMNTEAFF

d_call: TRBD1
j_call: TRBJ2-1
clone_size: NA
v_call: TRBV6-6
cdr3_nt: TGTGCCAGCAGTACGACAGGGGGCGCCGGGAATGAGCAGTTCTTC
cdr3_aa: CASSTTGGAGNEQFF

d_call: TRBD1
j_call: TRBJ1-6
clone_size: NA
v_call: TRBV15
cdr3_nt: TGTGCCACCAGCAGTAAGACAGGGGGCAATTCACCCCTCCACTTT
cdr3_aa: CATSSKTGGNSPLHF

d_call: NA
j_call: TRBJ2-1
clone_size: NA
v_call: TRBV19
cdr3_nt: TGTGCCAGTAGTACGACAGGTGTTGCCTACAATGAGCAGTTCTTC
cdr3_aa: CASSTTGVAYNEQFF

d_call: TRBD2
j_call: TRBJ2-1
clone_size: NA
v_call: TRBV4-3
cdr3_nt: TGCGCCAGCAGCCAAGCTTGGACTAGCGGGCAGAGCTCCTACAATGAGCAGTTCTTC
cdr3_aa: CASSQAWTSGQSSYNEQFF

d_call: NA
j_call: TRBJ1-2
clone_size: few
v_call: TRBV4-3
cdr3_nt: TGCGCCAGCAGCCAAGATCCAGGGACAACCGGCTACACCTTC
cdr3_aa: CASSQDPGTTGYTF

d_call: NA
j_call: TRBJ1-5
clone_size: NA
v_call: TRBV20-1
cdr3_nt: TGCAGTGCTAGTGGGTCGGGCAATCAGCCCCAGCATTTT
cdr3_aa: CSASGSGNQPQHF

d_call: NA
j_call: TRBJ1-5
clone_size: NA
v_call: TRBV3-1/TRBV3-2
cdr3_nt: TGTGCCAGCAGCCCCACGGGGGGTAGCAATCAGCCCCAGCATTTT
cdr3_aa: CASSPTGGSNQPQHF

d_call: TRBD2
j_call: TRBJ2-3
clone_size: NA
v_call: TRBV9
cdr3_nt: TGTGCCAGCAGCGTAGCGACCCGGACTAGCGGGGCGTGGGGCACAGATACGCAGTATTTT
cdr3_aa: CASSVATRTSGAWGTDTQYF

d_call: TRBD1
j_call: TRBJ1-6
clone_size: NA
v_call: TRBV7-2
cdr3_nt: TGTGCCAGCAGCTTACTATGGCAGGGGGCTTTGTCCTATAATTCACCCCTCCACTTT
cdr3_aa: CASSLLWQGALSYNSPLHF

d_call: NA
j_call: TRBJ2-3
clone_size: NA
v_call: TRBV5-1
cdr3_nt: TGCGCCAGCAGCTTGTCTAGCCCCACAGATACGCAGTATTTT
cdr3_aa: CASSLSSPTDTQYF

d_call: TRBD2
j_call: TRBJ2-5
clone_size: NA
v_call: TRBV5-4
cdr3_nt: TGTGCCAGCAGCCCCCAGCGGGAGGGCCGGGAGACCCAGTACTTC
cdr3_aa: CASSPQREGRETQYF

d_call: NA
j_call: TRBJ1-1
clone_size: NA
v_call: TRBV2
cdr3_nt: TGTGCCAGCAGTCAACAGGGGAACACTGAAGCTTTCTTT
cdr3_aa: CASSQQGNTEAFF

d_call: NA
j_call: TRBJ2-2
clone_size: few
v_call: TRBV11-2
cdr3_nt: TGTGCCAGCAGCTCCCTTCAGGGCCGTCCCGGGGAGCTGTTTTTT
cdr3_aa: CASSSLQGRPGELFF

d_call: TRBD1
j_call: TRBJ1-2
clone_size: NA
v_call: TRBV19
cdr3_nt: TGTGCCAGTAGTACAGGGGGTTTTGGCTACACCTTC
cdr3_aa: CASSTGGFGYTF

d_call: NA
j_call: TRBJ2-7
clone_size: few
v_call: TRBV5-4
cdr3_nt: TGTGCCAGCAGCTTGGCCCAGGGGTCACGGGAGCAGTACTTC
cdr3_aa: CASSLAQGSREQYF

d_call: NA
j_call: TRBJ1-1
clone_size: NA
v_call: TRBV9
cdr3_nt: TGTGCCAGCAGCGTTCTGGGGGGCACTGAAGCTTTCTTT
cdr3_aa: CASSVLGGTEAFF

d_call: TRBD1
j_call: TRBJ1-2
clone_size: NA
v_call: TRBV6-5
cdr3_nt: TGTGCCAGCACCAGGGGGCGCGCTTCCTCCGAGCGGAACACCTTC
cdr3_aa: CASTRGRASSERNTF

d_call: TRBD1
j_call: TRBJ1-3
clone_size: NA
v_call: TRBV15
cdr3_nt: TGTGCCACCAGCAGAGGATCGAATCCGGGACAGGGACGAAACACCATATATTTT
cdr3_aa: CATSRGSNPGQGRNTIYF

d_call: NA
j_call: TRBJ1-4
clone_size: NA
v_call: TRBV7-2
cdr3_nt: TGTGCCAGCAGCTTAGGGAGCCTCCATTTTAATGAAAAACTGTTTTTT
cdr3_aa: CASSLGSLHFNEKLFF

d_call: NA
j_call: TRBJ2-2
clone_size: once
v_call: TRBV6-5
cdr3_nt: TGTGCCAGCAGACCCCACGCGTCCGGGGAGCTGTTTTTT
cdr3_aa: CASRPHASGELFF

d_call: NA
j_call: TRBJ1-6
clone_size: few
v_call: TRBV19
cdr3_nt: TGTGCCAGTAGTATAGACGGAGGGGTTGGGAATTCACCCCTCCACTTT
cdr3_aa: CASSIDGGVGNSPLHF

d_call: NA
j_call: TRBJ2-1
clone_size: NA
v_call: TRBV10-3
cdr3_nt: TGTGCCATCAGCATGCCTGCGTCGGATGAGCAGTTCTTC
cdr3_aa: CAISMPASDEQFF

d_call: NA
j_call: TRBJ2-1
clone_size: once
v_call: TRBV4-3
cdr3_nt: TGCGCCAGCAGCCAAGTGGGAGCGAGTGAGCAGTTCTTC
cdr3_aa: CASSQVGASEQFF

d_call: NA
j_call: TRBJ1-6
clone_size: NA
v_call: TRBV28
cdr3_nt: TGTGCCAGCAGACCGTCGGATGGAGTCTTTTCACCCCTCCACTTT
cdr3_aa: CASRPSDGVFSPLHF

d_call: TRBD1
j_call: TRBJ1-3
clone_size: NA
v_call: TRBV28
cdr3_nt: TGTGCCAGCTGGGGCAGGGGGATTCACACCATATATTTT
cdr3_aa: CASWGRGIHTIYF

d_call: TRBD1
j_call: TRBJ2-2
clone_size: NA
v_call: TRBV6-2/TRBV6-3
cdr3_nt: TGTGCCAGCAGCAACGGCGGACAGGGTGCCACCGGGGAGCTGTTTTTT
cdr3_aa: CASSNGGQGATGELFF

d_call: TRBD1
j_call: TRBJ1-1
clone_size: NA
v_call: TRBV6-5
cdr3_nt: TGTGCCAGCAGTTACCAAACCCGCGACAGGGCCACTGAAGCTTTCTTT
cdr3_aa: CASSYQTRDRATEAFF

d_call: NA
j_call: TRBJ1-4
clone_size: NA
v_call: TRBV28
cdr3_nt: TGTGCCAGCAGTGGGGGGGGCGCCGGGTTCTTTGCAACTAATGAAAAACTGTTTTTT
cdr3_aa: CASSGGGAGFFATNEKLFF

d_call: NA
j_call: TRBJ2-3
clone_size: NA
v_call: TRBV7-6
cdr3_nt: TGTGCCAGCGCGGCTGCAGATACGCAGTATTTT
cdr3_aa: CASAAADTQYF

d_call: NA
j_call: TRBJ2-2
clone_size: NA
v_call: TRBV9
cdr3_nt: TGTGCCAGCAGCCCTAGCCCATCCCCATGGAACACCGGGGAGCTGTTTTTT
cdr3_aa: CASSPSPSPWNTGELFF